One TCR beta chain is described in this entry. CDR1 and CDR2 from the germline V gene are SNHLY and FYNNEI. The CDR3 is 16 residues long. With 6 bases clipped from V and 6 bases from J, the junction kept 13 bases outside the gene matches. These data originate in a study of blood T cell repertoires in COVID-19. Authors' analysis steps: Nucleated cell number was recorded as an estimate derived from reference gene primer amplification. Clones were sequenced by immunoSEQ multiplex PCR, and TCRdb holds only the in-frame ones, with some missing. V, J and clone size were drawn from that table, and D and trimming were deduced from the DNA. The sample contains 250,000 to 350,000 clones, 75% to 90% of which appear only once.

The source of this sequence is a man aged 30 to 45 with acute or convalescent COVID-19. The chain recombines TRBV2 with TRBJ2-1; the match to TRBD2 covers 8 bases. The sample was peripheral blood. CDR3 loop: CASSLRPGGHINEQFF. The CDR3 nucleotides are TGTGCCAGCAGCCTAAGACCGGGAGGGCATATCAATGAGCAGTTCTTC.